Listed here is a single T cell receptor (beta chain). No antigen is known for it. Likely unrecorded immune exposures existed in these nominally healthy donors. These data come from a study of cytomegalovirus exposure and HLA in healthy donors. Findings and limits, study-wide: An analysis done earlier found most TCR beta V segments productive about 90% or about 30% of the time.

PCR employed 60 Vbeta and 13 Jbeta primers. Measured with immunoSEQ multiplex PCR; TCRdb has only the in-frame clones, and not every one. The sample lists about 180,000 clones, 70% to 80% occurring once. V was shortened by 3 bases and J by 0 bases, with 12 bases between the two germline ends. Germline V gene data show CDR1 as PRHDT and CDR2 as FYEKMQ (reference sequence). The CDR3 is made up of 16 amino acids. This chain connects TRBV13 to TRBJ2-1; weak D call: TRBD1 (6 bases). The clonotype was recovered from a man younger than 30 in good health and CMV-seronegative. Sequencing was carried out using PBMCs. CDR3 bases: TGTGCCAGCAGCTTCAGGGGTACCCTCTCCTACAATGAGCAGTTCTTC. Translation: CASSFRGTLSYNEQFF.